This paragraph reports one T cell receptor beta chain. During its preparation, the TCRbeta library received unique molecular identifiers. TCRdb called the PCR reads again in MiXCR, with one record for every CDR3 protein. The sample consists of about 980,000 distinct CDR3 sequences, roughly 29% of them appearing once. This sample is part of a study of T-cell reconstitution after alpha-beta-depleted transplantation in children. The sequenced sample was PBMCs, mostly from graft donor cells, obtained 360 days after TCRalphabeta/CD19-depleted stem cell transplant. This receptor was obtained from a boy in the first two years of life who had a stem cell transplant for SCID, so the T cells may come from the graft donor.

Here the CDR3 DNA reads TGTGCCAGCAGTGCGCAGGGGGGACTAGGGGGAAATTCACCCCTCCACTTT. Its protein is CASSAQGGLGGNSPLHF. The rearrangement uses TRBV12-3 or TRBV12-4 and TRBJ1-6, with TRBD1 matching 7 bases. This CDR3 spans 17 amino acids. V lost 5 bases to trimming and J lost 7 bases; unmatched junction nucleotides: 14.